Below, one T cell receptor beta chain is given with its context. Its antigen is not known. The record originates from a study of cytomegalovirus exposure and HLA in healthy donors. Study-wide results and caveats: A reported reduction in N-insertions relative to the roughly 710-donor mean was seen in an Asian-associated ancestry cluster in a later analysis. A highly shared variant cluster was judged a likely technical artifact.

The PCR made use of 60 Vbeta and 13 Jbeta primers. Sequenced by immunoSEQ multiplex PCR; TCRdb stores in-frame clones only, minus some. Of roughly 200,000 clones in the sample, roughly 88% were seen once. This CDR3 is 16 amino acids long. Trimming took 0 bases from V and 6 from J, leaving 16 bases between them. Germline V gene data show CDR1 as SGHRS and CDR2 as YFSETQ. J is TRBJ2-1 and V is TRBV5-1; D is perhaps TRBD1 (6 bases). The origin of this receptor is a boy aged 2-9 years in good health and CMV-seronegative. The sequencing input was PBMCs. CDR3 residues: CASSLESRGFFNEQFF. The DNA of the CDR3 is TGCGCCAGCAGCTTGGAGTCCAGGGGATTCTTCAATGAGCAGTTCTTC.